Shown below are 25 T cell receptor beta chains from a single sample sequenced in a study of human T cells and chemical hapten exposure. TCRdb reanalysed the RACE reads using MiXCR and keeps one entry per CDR3 protein. There are some 57,000 distinct CDR3 sequences in the sample; 9.5% to 10% occur only once, and 8.5% to 10% lies in the top ten. Time point given: pre-sensitization, week 0. This sample's treatment: therapeutic diphenylcyclopropenone sensitization with weekly scalp DPC. Sequencing started from total RNA isolated from unfractionated whole blood. This specimen consisted of whole blood, obtained in connection with sensitization to the hapten diphenylcyclopropenone (DPC). Source of these receptors: a woman aged 25-40 years with alopecia areata. Some clones in this sample may be carry-over from other donors' samples.

This clonotype was recorded at least ten times. The rearrangement uses TRBV12-3 or TRBV12-4 and TRBJ1-4, with D tentatively TRBD1 (6 bases). Deletions cut 6 bases from V and 4 bases from J, with 24 bases between. The CDR3 sequence is 18 residues long. This chain's CDR3 is CASSPPVQGHMGNEKLFF. The CDR3 DNA reads as TGTGCCAGCAGCCCCCCGGTACAGGGACATATGGGTAATGAAAAACTGTTTTTT.

The sample holds many counts of this clonotype. The J gene is TRBJ1-2, the V gene TRBV18; a weak D match, TRBD1 (5 bases). The CDR3 runs 13 residues. Trimming took 3 bases from V and 6 from J, leaving 11 bases between them. Germline values: CDR1 KGHSH, CDR2 LQKENI. CDR3 region: CASSPVSGHGYTF. The CDR3 DNA reads as TGTGCCAGCTCACCTGTATCAGGGCATGGCTACACCTTC.

In this sample, this clonotype turned up a few times. The V and J genes are TRBV20-1 and TRBJ2-7; unclear D gene. V lost 3 bases to trimming and J lost 7 bases, with 19 bases between them. CDR3 length equals 14 residues. Germline V gives CDR1 DFQATT, CDR2 SNEGSKA (reference sequence). The CDR3 sequence is CSARTGPFDREQYF. As DNA, the CDR3 is TGCAGTGCTAGGACGGGCCCTTTTGATCGGGAGCAGTACTTC.

This clonotype came up a few times. This chain's CDR3 is CASSRYPTGSTYEQYF. DNA for the CDR3: TGCGCCAGCAGCCGATATCCAACCGGGAGCACCTACGAGCAGTACTTC. This chain joins TRBV4-1 and TRBJ2-7; a possible D gene is TRBD2 (6 bases). Germline loops: CDR1 MGHRA, CDR2 YSYEKL. The CDR3 totals 16 residues. V lost 4 bases, J lost 2 bases, and 18 bases lay in between.

This clonotype was counted between two and nine times. V gene TRBV20-1 combines with J gene TRBJ2-1; D is unclear. Germline assignment: CDR1 DFQATT and CDR2 SNEGSKA (reference sequence). The CDR3 loop spans 13 amino acids. Between the trimmed V and J ends, which lost 6 bases and 9 bases, there was a span of 18 bases. Here the CDR3 DNA reads TGCAGTGCCACACGCCGAAGGGTCGGTGAGCAGTTCTTC. This encodes CSATRRRVGEQFF.

Only a few counts were recorded for this clonotype. This chain links TRBV6-5 with TRBJ1-2; TRBD1 matches 10 bases. Germline V CDR1 and CDR2: MNHEY, SVGAGI. CDR3 size: 14 residues. With 6 bases clipped from V and 8 bases from J, the junction kept 9 bases outside the gene matches. In nucleotides, the CDR3 is TGTGCCAGCAGCCCTGGGACAGGGGATAACGGCTACACCTTC. Protein: CASSPGTGDNGYTF.

CDR3 loop: CASSYRADQETQYF. For the CDR3, the DNA is TGTGCCAGCAGTTACAGGGCAGACCAAGAGACCCAGTACTTC. V is TRBV6-2 or TRBV6-3 and J is TRBJ2-5; unclear D gene. Germline V gene lookup returns CDR1 MNHEY and CDR2 SVGEGT. Deletions cut 2 bases from V and 0 bases from J, with 7 bases between. There are 14 residues in the CDR3.

This chain connects TRBV10-3 to TRBJ2-2; 11 positions agree with TRBD2. Germline trimming cut 7 bases from V and 2 bases from J; bases unmatched to any gene: 3. The CDR3 sequence is 15 residues long. Per the germline V gene, CDR1 is ENHRY and CDR2 is SYGVKD. DNA for the CDR3: TGTGCCATCAAGGGGACTAGCGGCAACACCGGGGAGCTGTTTTTT. Translation gives CAIKGTSGNTGELFF.

This clonotype was detected many times. The chain links TRBV12-3 or TRBV12-4 to TRBJ2-1, with 10 bases that match TRBD2. Germline trimming cut 6 bases from V and 4 bases from J; bases unmatched to any gene: 9. The CDR3 spans 16 residues. The CDR3 loop reads CASRELAGRVYNEQFF. The CDR3 DNA is TGTGCCAGCAGGGAACTAGCGGGGAGGGTATACAATGAGCAGTTCTTC.

J is TRBJ1-1 and V is TRBV12-3 or TRBV12-4; maybe TRBD1 (5 bases). V was clipped by 3 bases and J by 5 bases, with 13 bases between them. The CDR3 sequence is 14 residues long. Here the CDR3 DNA reads TGTGCCAGCAGTTTTAGCGCAGGGAGGACTGAAGCTTTCTTT. Translation: CASSFSAGRTEAFF.

This clonotype appeared a few times. The chain joins TRBV24-1 to TRBJ2-7; perhaps TRBD2 as D (7 bases). Germline CDR1 KGHDR, CDR2 SFDVKD. V lost 4 bases and J lost 0, with 12 bases in between. The CDR3 runs 15 residues. CDR3 DNA: TGTGCCACCAGTGACCCAGGGGAGGGCTCCTACGAGCAGTACTTC. This translates into CATSDPGEGSYEQYF.

This rearrangement joins TRBV12-3 or TRBV12-4 to TRBJ2-3; possibly TRBD2 for D (5 bases). The CDR3 has 15 residues. The V gene lost 3 bases and the J gene lost 4 bases, with 14 bases spanning the gap. The CDR3, as DNA: TGTGCCAGCAGTTTTTACGGGGAGAGGTCAGATACGCAGTATTTT. Encoded protein: CASSFYGERSDTQYF.

At least ten counts were recorded for this clonotype. The rearrangement uses TRBV20-1 and TRBJ2-5; D possibly matches TRBD1 or TRBD2 (5 bases each). Deletions cut 5 bases from V and 3 bases from J, with 19 bases between. The CDR3 has 15 amino acids. Per the germline V gene, CDR1 is DFQATT and CDR2 is SNEGSKA (reference sequence). The CDR3, as DNA: TGCAGTGCTGTTTCACTCCGGGGCAGGGAAGAGACCCAGTACTTC. It specifies CSAVSLRGREETQYF.

The chain combines TRBV12-3 or TRBV12-4 with TRBJ2-6; D tentatively fits TRBD1 or TRBD2 (5 bases each). CDR3 size: 15 residues. V lost 7 bases and J 3 bases, leaving 13 bases between the germline ends. CDR3 sequence reads: CASTWGSFGANVLTF. As DNA, the CDR3 is TGTGCCAGCACGTGGGGGAGCTTTGGGGCCAACGTCCTGACTTTC.

The chain is built from TRBV12-3 or TRBV12-4 and TRBJ2-3; 10 nucleotides match TRBD2. This CDR3 is 16 amino acids long. V was pared by 2 bases and J by 2 bases, with 4 bases of the junction left unmatched. As DNA, the CDR3 is TGTGCCAGCAGTTTAAGAGCGGGGGGGCCCACAGATACGCAGTATTTT. This sequence encodes CASSLRAGGPTDTQYF.

This clonotype has a count of ten or more. The chain links TRBV29-1 to TRBJ1-5, with D uncertain. Germline CDR1 is SQVTM and CDR2 is ANQGSEA. Trimming took 6 bases from V and 4 from J, leaving 10 bases between them. The CDR3 has 12 amino acids. The CDR3 bases are TGCAGCGTCAAAGCGGTGAATCAGCCCCAGCATTTT. This translates into CSVKAVNQPQHF.

The table lists this clonotype with many counts. The genes are TRBV6-2 or TRBV6-3 and TRBJ1-6; 8 nucleotides line up with TRBD1. Germline CDR1 is MNHEY and CDR2 is SVGEGT. The CDR3 runs to 14 residues. V lost 4 bases to trimming and J lost 7 bases; unmatched junction nucleotides: 3. This chain's CDR3 is CASSSRTGNSPLHF. Here the CDR3 DNA reads TGTGCCAGCAGTTCGAGGACAGGGAATTCACCCCTCCACTTT.

The chain carries TRBV29-1 and TRBJ2-3, with a weak D call TRBD2 (5 bases). This CDR3 contains 13 residues. Germline loops: CDR1 SQVTM, CDR2 ANQGSEA. Trimming pared 4 bases from V and 2 bases from J, leaving 10 bases between. The CDR3 DNA reads as TGCAGCGTTGCGGCGGGTTCCACAGATACGCAGTATTTT. This gives the protein CSVAAGSTDTQYF.

In its sample, this clonotype was seen many times. The V call is TRBV6-2 or TRBV6-3, the J call TRBJ1-1; TRBD1 is a possible D gene (6 bases). The CDR3 is made up of 16 amino acids. Germline values: CDR1 MNHEY, CDR2 SVGEGT. V was clipped by 8 bases and J by 3 bases, with 22 bases between them. The CDR3 loop reads CASQEIRGRSDTEAFF. In nucleotides, the CDR3 is TGTGCCAGCCAAGAGATCAGGGGAAGGTCGGACACTGAAGCTTTCTTT.

The J gene is TRBJ2-7, the V gene TRBV12-3 or TRBV12-4, with D maybe TRBD1 (6 bases). CDR3 size: 15 residues. V was pared by 1 base and J by 0 bases, with 10 bases between. CDR3 coding DNA: TGTGCCAGCAGTTTAGGTGCAGGGGTCTCCTACGAGCAGTACTTC. Protein sequence: CASSLGAGVSYEQYF.

This chain uses TRBV7-2 with TRBJ1-1, with D maybe TRBD1 (6 bases). Germline assignment: CDR1 SGHTA and CDR2 FQGNSA. Trimming shortened V by 2 bases and J by 4 bases, and 14 bases separated the two germline ends. CDR3 length: 15 amino acids. This CDR3 is CASSLTGYYVTEAFF. The CDR3 nucleotides read TGTGCCAGCAGCTTAACAGGGTACTATGTCACTGAAGCTTTCTTT. Full variable domain (rest looked up from reference TRBV7-2 and TRBJ1-1): GAGVSQSPSNKVTEKGKDVELRCDPISGHTALYWYRQSLGQGLEFLIYFQGNSAPDKSGLPSDRFSAERTGGSVSTLTIQRTQQEDSAVYLCASSLTGYYVTEAFFGQGTRLTVV.

This clonotype was counted many times. The gene calls are TRBV6-2 or TRBV6-3 and TRBJ2-2, with TRBD1 matching over 7 bases. Per the germline V gene, CDR1 is MNHEY and CDR2 is SVGEGT. This CDR3 has 16 amino acids. Trimming at V came to 4 bases and at J to 0 bases, leaving 5 bases not matched to a gene. CDR3 sequence reads: CASSFNGQANTGELFF. CDR3 nucleotide sequence: TGTGCCAGCAGTTTCAACGGACAGGCGAACACCGGGGAGCTGTTTTTT.

The chain links TRBV6-4 to TRBJ2-1, with TRBD2 matching over 16 bases. The CDR3 runs 16 residues. V shed 4 bases and J 5 bases; nucleotides not matched to a gene: 2. Germline CDR1 and CDR2: MRHNA and SNTAGT. The CDR3 spells CASSGGTSGGDNEQFF. Written as DNA, the CDR3 is TGTGCCAGCAGTGGCGGGACTAGCGGGGGGGACAATGAGCAGTTCTTC.

V and J are TRBV10-3 and TRBJ2-1; TRBD1 is a possible D gene (6 bases). There are 15 residues in the CDR3. CDR1 is ENHRY, CDR2 SYGVKD, per germline. Trimming pared 0 bases from V and 7 bases from J, leaving 13 bases between. The chain's CDR3 is CAISESKRDTNEQFF. In nucleotides, the CDR3 is TGTGCCATCAGTGAGTCGAAACGGGACACTAATGAGCAGTTCTTC.

This clonotype was seen at least ten times. The chain has TRBV6-2 or TRBV6-3 and TRBJ1-1; 7 nucleotides agree with TRBD1. Per the germline V gene, CDR1 is MNHEY and CDR2 is SVGEGT. J was trimmed by 9 bases and V by 7 bases; bases with no gene match: 8. There are 12 residues in the CDR3. CDR3 DNA: TGTGCCAGCAATGTACAGGGGTCGAAAGCTTTCTTT. It translates to CASNVQGSKAFF.